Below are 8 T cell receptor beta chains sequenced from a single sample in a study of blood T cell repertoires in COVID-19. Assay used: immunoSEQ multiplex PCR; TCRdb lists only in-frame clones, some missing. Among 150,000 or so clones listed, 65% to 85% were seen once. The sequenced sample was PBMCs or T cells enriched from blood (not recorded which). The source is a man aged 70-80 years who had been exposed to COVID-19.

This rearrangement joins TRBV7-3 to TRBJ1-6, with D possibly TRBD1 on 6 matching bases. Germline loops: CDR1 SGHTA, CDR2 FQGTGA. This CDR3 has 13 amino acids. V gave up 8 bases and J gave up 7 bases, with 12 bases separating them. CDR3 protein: CASGTGLNSPLHF. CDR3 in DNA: TGTGCCAGCGGTACAGGGTTAAATTCACCCCTCCACTTT.

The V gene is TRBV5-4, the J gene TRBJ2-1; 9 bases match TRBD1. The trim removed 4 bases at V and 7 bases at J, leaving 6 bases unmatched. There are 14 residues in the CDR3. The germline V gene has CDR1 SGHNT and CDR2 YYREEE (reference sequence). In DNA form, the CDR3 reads TGTGCCAGCAGCCCACAGGGGGCGCGGAATGAGCAGTTCTTC. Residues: CASSPQGARNEQFF.

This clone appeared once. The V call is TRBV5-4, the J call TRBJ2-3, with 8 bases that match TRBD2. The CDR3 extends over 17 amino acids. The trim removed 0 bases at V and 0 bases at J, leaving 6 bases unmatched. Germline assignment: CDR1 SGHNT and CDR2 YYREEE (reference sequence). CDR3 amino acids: CASSLASGSSSTDTQYF. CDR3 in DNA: TGTGCCAGCAGCTTGGCTAGCGGGTCCTCTAGCACAGATACGCAGTATTTT.

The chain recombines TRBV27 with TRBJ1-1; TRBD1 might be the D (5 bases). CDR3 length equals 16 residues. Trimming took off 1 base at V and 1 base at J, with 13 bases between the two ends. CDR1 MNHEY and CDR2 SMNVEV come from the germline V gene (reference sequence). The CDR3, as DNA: TGTGCCAGCAGTTTATACCAGGGCCATCGGAACACTGAAGCTTTCTTT. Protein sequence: CASSLYQGHRNTEAFF.

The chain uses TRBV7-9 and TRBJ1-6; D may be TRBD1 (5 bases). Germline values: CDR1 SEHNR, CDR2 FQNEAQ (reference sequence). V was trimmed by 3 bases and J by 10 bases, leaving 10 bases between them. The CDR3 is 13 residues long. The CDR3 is CASSFQGWSPLHF. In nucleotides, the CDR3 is TGTGCCAGCAGCTTTCAGGGTTGGTCACCCCTCCACTTT.

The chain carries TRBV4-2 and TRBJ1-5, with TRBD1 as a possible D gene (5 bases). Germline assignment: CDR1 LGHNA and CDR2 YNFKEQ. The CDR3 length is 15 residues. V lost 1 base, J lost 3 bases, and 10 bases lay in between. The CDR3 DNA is TGTGCCAGCAGCCAAGCAGGCAGGGTCAATCAGCCCCAGCATTTT. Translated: CASSQAGRVNQPQHF.

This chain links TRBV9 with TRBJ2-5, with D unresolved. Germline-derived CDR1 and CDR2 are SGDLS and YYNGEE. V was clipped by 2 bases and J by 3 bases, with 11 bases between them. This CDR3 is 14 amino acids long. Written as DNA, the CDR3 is TGTGCCAGCAGCGTGTTAGGAGAAGAAGAGACCCAGTACTTC. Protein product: CASSVLGEEETQYF.

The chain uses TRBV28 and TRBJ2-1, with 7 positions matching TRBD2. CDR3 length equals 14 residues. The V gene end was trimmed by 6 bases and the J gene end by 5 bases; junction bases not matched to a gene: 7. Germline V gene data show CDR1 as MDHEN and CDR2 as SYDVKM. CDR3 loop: CASRPAGEDNEQFF. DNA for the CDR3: TGTGCCAGCAGGCCGGCGGGAGAGGACAATGAGCAGTTCTTC.